Listed below are T cell receptor beta chains from one sample, sequenced in a study of shared T cell receptors in the human thymus. TCRdb keeps only in-frame clones here, not all; method: immunoSEQ multiplex PCR. The sample holds hundreds of thousands of clones, 70% to 90% seen once. The sample was also linked to a second study, of human thymus T cells.

The sample taken for sequencing was thymocytes. These receptors were collected from a girl under two years old with a congenital heart defect. The CDR3 runs from the conserved cysteine through the conserved F or W. A D gene is named only where the DNA matches it firmly. Expanded clones are given a class, and other clones once, few, many or no size at all.

j_call	d_call	v_call	clone_size	cdr3_nt	cdr3_aa
TRBJ2-7	TRBD2	TRBV6-5	-	TGTGCCAGCAGTTACTCCGTCGGGGGGGTATACGAGCAGTACTTC	CASSYSVGGVYEQYF
TRBJ1-5	-	TRBV27	-	TGTGCCAGCAGCTATGTCGGGGGGAGCAATCAGCCCCAGCATTTT	CASSYVGGSNQPQHF
TRBJ1-1	-	TRBV7-9	-	TGTGCCAGCAGCTTACGACAAACCTTGAACACTGAAGCTTTCTTT	CASSLRQTLNTEAFF
TRBJ2-3	-	TRBV12-5	once	TGTGCTAGTGGTTCCTCGGGTAGCGGAACAGATACGCAGTATTTT	CASGSSGSGTDTQYF
TRBJ1-2	TRBD1	TRBV25-1	-	TGTGCCAGCAGTTCGGACAGGGGTTATGGCTACACCTTC	CASSSDRGYGYTF
TRBJ1-1	-	TRBV28	-	TGTGCCAGCAGTTTATCCTCGGGAGCAGACACTGAAGCTTTCTTT	CASSLSSGADTEAFF
TRBJ1-2	-	TRBV9	-	TGTGCCAGCAGCGTAGGGGAGATACGCTATGGCTACACCTTC	CASSVGEIRYGYTF
TRBJ2-5	-	TRBV4-1	-	TGCGCCAGCAGCCAAGATGCTCACGAGGGCCGGTCGGAGACCCAGTACTTC	CASSQDAHEGRSETQYF
TRBJ2-3	-	TRBV7-9	-	TGTGCCAGCAGCCCCCCACTAGTACCGCAGTATTTT	CASSPPLVPQYF
TRBJ2-5	-	TRBV9	-	TGTGCCAGCAACCCCGGGGGGACAGGTCCTCAAGAGACCCAGTACTTC	CASNPGGTGPQETQYF
TRBJ2-1	-	TRBV14	-	TGTGCCAGCAGCCATTCAAACAGGAGCTCCTACAATGAGCAGTTCTTC	CASSHSNRSSYNEQFF
TRBJ2-7	-	TRBV29-1	-	TGCAGCGTTAAGATTCGGGGGGCCCTCTACGAGCAGTACTTC	CSVKIRGALYEQYF
TRBJ2-3	-	TRBV4-1	-	TGCGCCAGCAGCCAAGATGCTACGGTTGAAGATACGCAGTATTTT	CASSQDATVEDTQYF
TRBJ2-5	TRBD2	TRBV27	-	TGTGCCAGCAGTTCACTAGCGGTCCAAGAGACCCAGTACTTC	CASSSLAVQETQYF
TRBJ2-1	-	TRBV5-1	-	TGCGCCAGCAGCCCGGTCGGAGGAGAGCAGTTCTTC	CASSPVGGEQFF
TRBJ1-2	TRBD1	TRBV5-4	-	TGTGCCAGCAGCTTACCGGGACAGTGGAACTATGGCTACACCTTC	CASSLPGQWNYGYTF
TRBJ2-3	-	TRBV9	-	TGTGCCAGCAGCGGAGGACAGTGCACAGATACGCAGTATTTT	CASSGGQCTDTQYF
TRBJ1-4	TRBD1	TRBV19	-	TGTGCCAGTAGTAGACAGGGCCTGTCCCCTAATGAAAAACTGTTTTTT	CASSRQGLSPNEKLFF
TRBJ2-3	-	TRBV28	-	TGTGCCAGCAGTTGCCCGGGACAAGGTCGAAAGGGAAGCACAGATACGCAGTATTTT	CASSCPGQGRKGSTDTQYF
TRBJ2-7	-	TRBV6-5	-	TGTGCCAGCAGTTACTCACCTAGCTACGAGCAGTACTTC	CASSYSPSYEQYF
TRBJ2-4	-	TRBV6-5	-	TGTGCCAGCAGTCCCCTTTGGCTAGCCAAAAACATTCAGTACTTC	CASSPLWLAKNIQYF
TRBJ2-7	TRBD1	TRBV28	-	TGTGCCAGCAGTTTCTCCCGGGACAGCCCTTACGAGCAGTACTTC	CASSFSRDSPYEQYF
TRBJ1-3	-	TRBV28	-	TGTGCCAGCAGTTTGGGGGGGGCAAGGTCTGGAAACACCATATATTTT	CASSLGGARSGNTIYF
TRBJ1-1	TRBD1	TRBV29-1	once	TGCAGCGACAGGGGGCCCATCACTGAAGCTTTCTTT	CSDRGPITEAFF